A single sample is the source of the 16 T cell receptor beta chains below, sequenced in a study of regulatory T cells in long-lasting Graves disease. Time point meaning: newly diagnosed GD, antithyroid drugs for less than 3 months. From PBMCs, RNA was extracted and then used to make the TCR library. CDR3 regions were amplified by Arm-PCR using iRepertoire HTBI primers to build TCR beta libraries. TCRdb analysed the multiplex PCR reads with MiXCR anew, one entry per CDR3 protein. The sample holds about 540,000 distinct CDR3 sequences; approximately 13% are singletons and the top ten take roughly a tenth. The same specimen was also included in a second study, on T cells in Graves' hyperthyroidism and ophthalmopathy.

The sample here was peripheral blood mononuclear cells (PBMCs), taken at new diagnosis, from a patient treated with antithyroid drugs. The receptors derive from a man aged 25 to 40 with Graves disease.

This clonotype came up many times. Here the CDR3 DNA reads TGTGCCAGCAGTGTGGAGACTAGCGCCGGGGAGCTGTTTTTT. Translating gives CASSVETSAGELFF. The chain links TRBV27 to TRBJ2-2; 8 bases fit TRBD2. CDR1 is MNHEY, CDR2 SMNVEV, per germline (reference sequence). The V segment lost 5 bases and the J segment 6 bases; nucleotides outside the gene matches: 5. The CDR3 has 14 residues.

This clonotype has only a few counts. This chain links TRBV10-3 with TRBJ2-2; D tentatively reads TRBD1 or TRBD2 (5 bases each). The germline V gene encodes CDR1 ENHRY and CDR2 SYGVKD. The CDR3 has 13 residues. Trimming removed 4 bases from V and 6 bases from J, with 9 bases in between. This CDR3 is CAISARGAGELFF. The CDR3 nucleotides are TGTGCCATCAGTGCGAGGGGTGCCGGGGAGCTGTTTTTT.

The DNA for the CDR3 is TGTGCCACCAGTGATGCCGGGCCTCTGTCAGATACGCAGTATTTT. This codes for CATSDAGPLSDTQYF. This chain connects TRBV24-1 to TRBJ2-3; D is unclear. The CDR3 is 15 amino acids. Per the germline V gene, CDR1 is KGHDR and CDR2 is SFDVKD. V was shortened by 3 bases and J by 4 bases, with 13 bases between the two germline ends.

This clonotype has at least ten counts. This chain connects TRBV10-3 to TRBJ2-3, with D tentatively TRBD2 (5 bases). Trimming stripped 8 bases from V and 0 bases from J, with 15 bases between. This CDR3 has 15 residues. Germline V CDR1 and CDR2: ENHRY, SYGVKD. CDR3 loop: CAILSSGTSTDTQYF. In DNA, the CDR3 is TGTGCCATCTTATCAAGCGGAACTAGCACAGATACGCAGTATTTT.

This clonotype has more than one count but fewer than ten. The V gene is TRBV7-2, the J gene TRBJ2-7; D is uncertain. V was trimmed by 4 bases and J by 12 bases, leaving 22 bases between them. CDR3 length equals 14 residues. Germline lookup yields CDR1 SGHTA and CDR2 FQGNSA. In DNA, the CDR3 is TGTGCCAGCAGCTCCAATAGAGTGGAAAGGGTTCTGTACTTC. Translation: CASSSNRVERVLYF.

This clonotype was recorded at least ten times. CDR3 sequence: CASSLAFGDGYTF. The CDR3 bases are TGTGCCAGCAGCTTAGCTTTCGGGGATGGCTACACCTTC. The chain uses TRBV7-8 and TRBJ1-2; D remains ambiguous. The V end was cut by 0 bases, the J end by 6 bases, with 8 bases between. CDR1 is SGHVS and CDR2 is FQNEAQ in the germline V gene. There are 13 residues in the CDR3.

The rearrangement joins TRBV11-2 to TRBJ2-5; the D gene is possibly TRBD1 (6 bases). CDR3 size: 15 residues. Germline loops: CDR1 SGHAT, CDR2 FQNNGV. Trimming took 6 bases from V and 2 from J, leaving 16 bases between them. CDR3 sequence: CASRTPQGTQETQYF. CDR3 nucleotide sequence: TGTGCCAGCAGAACGCCACAGGGAACTCAAGAGACCCAGTACTTC. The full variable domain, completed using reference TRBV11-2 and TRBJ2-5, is EAGVAQSPRYKIIEKRQSVAFWCNPISGHATLYWYQQILGQGPKLLIQFQNNGVVDDSQLPKDRFSAERLKGVDSTLKIQPAKLEDSAVYLCASRTPQGTQETQYFGPGTRLLVL.

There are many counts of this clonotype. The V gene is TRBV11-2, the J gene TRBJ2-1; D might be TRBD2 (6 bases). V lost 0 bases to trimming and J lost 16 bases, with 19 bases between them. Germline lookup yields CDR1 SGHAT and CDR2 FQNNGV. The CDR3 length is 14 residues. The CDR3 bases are TGTGCCAGCAGCTTAGATCGGGCGCCGGGAGCGGATTTCTTC. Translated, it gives CASSLDRAPGADFF.

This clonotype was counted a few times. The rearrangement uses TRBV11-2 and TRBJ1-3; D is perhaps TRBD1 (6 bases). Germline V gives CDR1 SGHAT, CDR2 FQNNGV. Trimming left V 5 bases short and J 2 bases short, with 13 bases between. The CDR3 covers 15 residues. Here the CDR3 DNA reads TGTGCCAGCAGCGCTGACAGGCTTCCTGGAAACACCATATATTTT. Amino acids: CASSADRLPGNTIYF.

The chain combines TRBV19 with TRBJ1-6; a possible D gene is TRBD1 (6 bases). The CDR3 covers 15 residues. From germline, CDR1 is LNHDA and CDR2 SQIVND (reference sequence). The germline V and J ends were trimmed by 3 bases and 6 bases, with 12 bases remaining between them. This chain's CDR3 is CASSIGGRGNSPLHF. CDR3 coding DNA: TGTGCCAGTAGTATCGGGGGGCGCGGTAATTCACCCCTCCACTTT.

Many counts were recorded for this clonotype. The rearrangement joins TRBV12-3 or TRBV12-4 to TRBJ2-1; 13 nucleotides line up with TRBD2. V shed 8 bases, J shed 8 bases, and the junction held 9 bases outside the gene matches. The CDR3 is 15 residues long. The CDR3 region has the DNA TGTGCCAGCCGACTAGCGGGAGGTTTTCTATATGAGCAGTTCTTC. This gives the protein CASRLAGGFLYEQFF.

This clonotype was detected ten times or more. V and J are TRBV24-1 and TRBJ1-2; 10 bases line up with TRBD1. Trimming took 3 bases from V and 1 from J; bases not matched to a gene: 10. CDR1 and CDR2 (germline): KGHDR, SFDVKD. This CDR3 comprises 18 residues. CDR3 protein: CATSDNRGTGDINYGYTF. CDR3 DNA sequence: TGTGCCACCAGTGATAACAGGGGGACAGGGGACATTAACTATGGCTACACCTTC.

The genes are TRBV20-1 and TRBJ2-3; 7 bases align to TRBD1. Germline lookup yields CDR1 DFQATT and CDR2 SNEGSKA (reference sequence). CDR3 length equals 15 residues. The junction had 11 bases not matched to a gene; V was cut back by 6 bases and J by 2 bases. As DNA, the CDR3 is TGCAGTGCCGAGGAATTGACAGGGAACACAGATACGCAGTATTTT. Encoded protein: CSAEELTGNTDTQYF.

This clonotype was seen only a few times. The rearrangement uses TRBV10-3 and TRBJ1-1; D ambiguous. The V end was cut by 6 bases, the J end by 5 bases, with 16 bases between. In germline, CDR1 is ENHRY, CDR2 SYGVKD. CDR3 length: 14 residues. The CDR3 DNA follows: TGTGCCATCAGCAAAACACTTACGGGGACTGAAGCTTTCTTT. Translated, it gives CAISKTLTGTEAFF.

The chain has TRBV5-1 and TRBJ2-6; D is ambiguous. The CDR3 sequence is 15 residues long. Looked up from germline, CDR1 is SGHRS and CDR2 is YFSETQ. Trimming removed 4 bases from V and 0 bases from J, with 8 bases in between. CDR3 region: CASSSLDSGANVLTF. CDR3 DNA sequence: TGCGCCAGCAGCAGTCTGGACTCTGGGGCCAACGTCCTGACTTTC.

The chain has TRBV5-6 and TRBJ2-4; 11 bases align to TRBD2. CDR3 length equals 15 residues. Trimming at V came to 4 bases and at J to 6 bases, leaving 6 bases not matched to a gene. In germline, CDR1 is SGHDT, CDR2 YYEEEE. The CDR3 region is CASSLLAGARNIQYF. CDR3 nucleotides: TGTGCCAGCAGCCTACTAGCGGGAGCGAGAAACATTCAGTACTTC.